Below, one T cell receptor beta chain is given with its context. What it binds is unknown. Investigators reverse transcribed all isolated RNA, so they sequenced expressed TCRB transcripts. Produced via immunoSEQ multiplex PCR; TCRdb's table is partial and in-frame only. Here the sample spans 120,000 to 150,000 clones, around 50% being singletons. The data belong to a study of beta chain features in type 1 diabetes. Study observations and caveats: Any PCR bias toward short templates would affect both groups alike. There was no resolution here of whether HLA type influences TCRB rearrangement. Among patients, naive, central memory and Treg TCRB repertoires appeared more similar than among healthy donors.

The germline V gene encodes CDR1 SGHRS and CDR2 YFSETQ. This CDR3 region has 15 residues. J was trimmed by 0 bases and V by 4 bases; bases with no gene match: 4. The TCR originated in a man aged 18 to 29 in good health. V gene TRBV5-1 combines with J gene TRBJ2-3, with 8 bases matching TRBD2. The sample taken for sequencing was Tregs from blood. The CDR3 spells CASSRTSSSTDTQYF. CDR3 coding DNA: TGCGCCAGCAGCAGGACTAGCAGCAGCACAGATACGCAGTATTTT.